This T cell receptor (beta chain) was captured by sequencing in a study of T cell responses to AZD1222 COVID-19 vaccine. About the study: Second-dose timings of about 4 or about 12 weeks were pooled.

Notes on the study in general: The study identified only five or six AZD1222 recipients as seropositive at baseline. Unmutated variant regions reportedly attract nearly half of all spike-specific TCRs.

With regard to this clone: Antigen unknown.

Profiling relied on immunoSEQ multiplex PCR, and the TCRdb table lists in-frame clones only, not all of them. This sample has 90,000 to 150,000 clones, with approximately 88% found just once. This sequence was found in an adult in good health. The specimen comprised peripheral blood, sampled on day 0 of AZD1222 vaccination.

CDR3 in amino acids: CASSRGLAGGNEQFF. CDR3 in DNA: TGTGCCAGCAGCCGAGGACTAGCGGGGGGAAATGAGCAGTTCTTC. The chain employs TRBV13 and TRBJ2-1; 14 nucleotides line up with TRBD2. The CDR3 runs 15 residues. The J segment lost 7 bases and the V segment lost 5 bases, leaving 4 bases of the junction unmatched. The germline V gene encodes CDR1 PRHDT and CDR2 FYEKMQ (reference sequence).